The 9 T cell receptor beta chains below come from one sample, sequenced in a study of breast tumors, draining lymph nodes, adjacent tissues. TCRdb re-called the multiplex PCR reads with MiXCR, one entry per CDR3 protein. The table records tens of thousands of distinct CDR3 sequences, roughly two thirds of them present only once. Sequenced sample: breast tumor tissue. These receptors originate from a female donor with breast cancer. Some clones in this sample may be carry-over from other donors' samples.

The V and J genes are TRBV18 and TRBJ1-2, with D perhaps matching TRBD1 (6 bases). CDR3 length: 13 residues. V shed 3 bases and J shed 6 bases, with 11 bases lying between them. Germline values: CDR1 KGHSH, CDR2 LQKENI. The CDR3 is CASSPTGGDGYTF. CDR3 DNA: TGTGCCAGCTCACCGACAGGAGGAGATGGCTACACCTTC.

This clonotype has just one count. At one end, the junction sequence differs from germline, possibly due to a read error. The J gene is TRBJ2-7, the V gene TRBV4-3, with TRBD1 identical over 8 bases. The CDR3 contains 13 residues. Germline-derived CDR1 and CDR2 are LGHNA and YSLEER. The CDR3 is CASSPEGGQVKNF. The DNA of the CDR3 is TGCGCCAGCAGCCCGGAAGGGGGACAGGTTAAGAACTTC.

This clonotype was observed at least ten times. The chain links TRBV12-3 or TRBV12-4 to TRBJ2-2, with a tentative D call TRBD2 (6 bases). The CDR3 has 13 amino acids. Trimming shortened V by 6 bases and J by 2 bases, and 7 bases separated the two germline ends. This CDR3 is CASSTSNTGELFF. In DNA form, the CDR3 reads TGTGCCAGCAGCACTAGCAACACCGGGGAGCTGTTTTTT.

Written as DNA, the CDR3 is TGTGCCAGCAGCCCAGCTGGACAGAACTATGGCTACACCTTC. Protein sequence: CASSPAGQNYGYTF. This chain uses TRBV7-2 with TRBJ1-2; possible D gene TRBD1, 6 bases. CDR3 length equals 14 residues. Between the trimmed V and J ends, which lost 5 bases and 2 bases, there was a span of 12 bases. Germline V CDR1 and CDR2: SGHTA, FQGNSA. The full variable domain, in which reference TRBV7-2 and TRBJ1-2 provide the parts outside the CDR3, is GAGVSQSPSNKVTEKGKDVELRCDPISGHTALYWYRQSLGQGLEFLIYFQGNSAPDKSGLPSDRFSAERTGGSVSTLTIQRTQQEDSAVYLCASSPAGQNYGYTFGSGTRLTVV.

The chain uses TRBV20-1 and TRBJ2-5; D is possibly TRBD2 (5 bases). V gave up 6 bases and J gave up 4 bases, with 21 bases separating them. Per germline, CDR1 DFQATT and CDR2 SNEGSKA (reference sequence). This CDR3 region has 15 residues. CDR3 region: CSAPPPTRVGETQYF. CDR3 bases: TGCAGTGCCCCACCCCCAACTAGAGTGGGAGAGACCCAGTACTTC.

This rearrangement joins TRBV7-2 to TRBJ2-6; tentatively, D is TRBD1 (6 bases). Trimming pared 4 bases from V and 6 bases from J, leaving 13 bases between. The germline V gene has CDR1 SGHTA and CDR2 FQGNSA. The CDR3 extends over 15 amino acids. The CDR3 is CASSSQGLEANVLTF. CDR3 sequence (DNA): TGTGCCAGCAGCTCCCAGGGGCTCGAGGCCAACGTCCTGACTTTC.

This clonotype was counted ten times or more. The chain uses TRBV10-3 and TRBJ1-2, with D possibly matching TRBD1 (5 bases). Germline values: CDR1 ENHRY, CDR2 SYGVKD. The CDR3 totals 15 residues. Trimming took 4 bases from V and 4 from J, leaving 16 bases between them. In nucleotides, the CDR3 is TGTGCCATCAGTGGGGGCCAGGGCTCTCCCTATGGCTACACCTTC. Amino acids: CAISGGQGSPYGYTF.

The chain combines TRBV20-1 with TRBJ2-1; D unresolved. The germline V and J ends were trimmed by 0 bases and 3 bases, with 6 bases remaining between them. Germline V gene lookup returns CDR1 DFQATT and CDR2 SNEGSKA (reference sequence). The length of the CDR3 is 13 residues. This CDR3 reads CSAREVNYNEQFF. CDR3 nucleotide sequence: TGCAGTGCTAGAGAGGTAAACTACAATGAGCAGTTCTTC.

This chain uses TRBV6-2 or TRBV6-3 with TRBJ1-1; no definite D call. Germline CDR1 MNHEY, CDR2 SVGEGT. V was cut by 8 bases and J by 7 bases, with 8 bases left in between. The CDR3 loop spans 10 amino acids. CDR3 nucleotides: TGTGCCAGCCGGCACAATGAAGCTTTCTTT. It codes for CASRHNEAFF.